The 12 T cell receptor beta chains reported below all come from one sample, sequenced in a study of T cell responses to AZD1222 COVID-19 vaccine. Libraries were prepared by immunoSEQ multiplex PCR; TCRdb keeps only in-frame clonotypes and omits some of them. The sample has 80,000 or so clones, more than 60% seen once. This material consisted of peripheral blood, taken 28 days after the second dose of the MenACWY control vaccine. These receptors were collected from an adult who received the MenACWY meningococcal vaccine as a control.

The J gene is TRBJ2-2, the V gene TRBV7-2, with TRBD2 matching over 9 bases. V lost 4 bases and J lost 7; bases outside the gene matches: 16. This CDR3 is built from 18 residues. Germline CDR1 SGHTA, CDR2 FQGNSA. The DNA for the CDR3 is TGTGCCAGCAGCTCAGGAGGGAGCGGGGGGCCAACTGTCGGGGAGCTGTTTTTT. This encodes CASSSGGSGGPTVGELFF.

This clone has more than one count but fewer than ten. The rearrangement links TRBV7-2 to TRBJ1-1, with a weak D call TRBD1 (6 bases). Trimming took 6 bases from V and 5 from J, leaving 16 bases between them. This CDR3 has 14 residues. From germline, CDR1 is SGHTA and CDR2 FQGNSA. The CDR3 sequence: CASSYGGLQTEAFF. The CDR3 region has the DNA TGTGCCAGCAGTTATGGGGGCTTACAAACTGAAGCTTTCTTT.

The chain is built from TRBV3-1 (or the pseudogene TRBV3-2) and TRBJ2-5; possible D gene TRBD1, 8 bases. The CDR3 runs 18 residues. The germline V gene has CDR1 LGHDT and CDR2 YNNKEL (reference sequence). Trimming pared 0 bases from V and 3 bases from J, leaving 20 bases between. The CDR3 nucleotides read TGTGCCAGCAGCCAAGATAGTCCCCAGGGGGCGGGGGAAGAGACCCAGTACTTC. Translation: CASSQDSPQGAGEETQYF.

The gene calls are TRBV21-1 and TRBJ1-1. TRBV21-1 is labeled a pseudogene. CDR3 length: 13 amino acids. CDR3 loop: CASEIPTNTEAFF. The CDR3 nucleotides are TGTGCCAGCGAAATTCCCACGAACACTGAAGCTTTCTTT.

The V and J genes are TRBV6-1 and TRBJ2-5; the match to TRBD2 covers 8 bases. Trimming removed 4 bases from V and 1 base from J; junction bases left unmatched: 8. The CDR3 length is 16 residues. CDR1 is MNHNS and CDR2 is SASEGT in the germline V gene. This CDR3 reads CASSAFRGGRQETQYF. In DNA form, the CDR3 reads TGTGCCAGCAGTGCATTCCGGGGGGGCCGCCAAGAGACCCAGTACTTC.

This clone was counted a few times. This chain uses TRBV4-1 with TRBJ2-7, with 9 bases identical to TRBD1. The length of the CDR3 is 16 residues. Germline CDR1 reads MGHRA; CDR2 reads YSYEKL. V shed 3 bases, J shed 1 base, and the junction held 7 bases outside the gene matches. CDR3 DNA: TGCGCCAGCAGCCAGACCGCGACAGGGGGTTCCTACGAGCAGTACTTC. It encodes CASSQTATGGSYEQYF.

This chain joins TRBV19 and TRBJ1-6; D might be TRBD1 (5 bases). V dropped 3 bases and J dropped 8 bases, with 17 bases sitting between them. This CDR3 has 16 amino acids. From germline, CDR1 is LNHDA and CDR2 SQIVND (reference sequence). CDR3 amino acids: CASSISGAGTDSPLHF. As DNA, the CDR3 is TGTGCCAGTAGTATTAGCGGCGCCGGGACGGATTCACCCCTCCACTTT.

This CDR3 reads CASRFTGVGGELFF. The DNA for the CDR3 is TGTGCCAGCAGATTTACAGGGGTGGGCGGGGAGCTGTTTTTT. The chain carries TRBV27 and TRBJ2-2, with 7 bases lining up with TRBD1. V lost 6 bases, J lost 7 bases, and 8 bases stayed unmatched. This CDR3 has 14 amino acids. Germline CDR1 reads MNHEY; CDR2 reads SMNVEV (reference sequence).

V gene TRBV11-2 combines with J gene TRBJ2-7; D remains unclear. V lost 1 base and J lost 5, with 9 bases in between. The length of the CDR3 is 13 residues. Germline V lookup: CDR1 SGHAT, CDR2 FQNNGV. This CDR3 is CASSLGGWDEQYF. The CDR3, as DNA: TGTGCCAGCAGCTTAGGGGGTTGGGACGAGCAGTACTTC.

The chain uses TRBV6-6 and TRBJ2-1, with D perhaps assigned TRBD1 or TRBD2 (5 bases each). The CDR3 contains 12 residues. V lost 4 bases, J lost 8 bases, and 9 bases lay in between. Germline assignment: CDR1 MNHNY and CDR2 SVGAGI (reference sequence). This chain's CDR3 is CASSSRGDEQFF. The DNA of the CDR3 is TGTGCCAGCAGTTCCCGGGGCGATGAGCAGTTCTTC.

The rearrangement joins TRBV2 to TRBJ1-6; 8 nucleotides line up with TRBD1. The CDR3 consists of 15 residues. V lost 4 bases and J lost 8; bases outside the gene matches: 7. Germline V gene sequence: CDR1 SNHLY, CDR2 FYNNEI. CDR3 protein: CASSGSGTGYSPLHF. The CDR3 region has the DNA TGTGCCAGCAGTGGCTCCGGGACAGGTTATTCACCCCTCCACTTT. Supplemented by reference TRBV2 and TRBJ1-6, the full variable domain reads EPEVTQTPSHQVTQMGQEVILRCVPISNHLYFYWYRQILGQKVEFLVSFYNNEISEKSEIFDDQFSVERPDGSNFTLKIRSTKLEDSAMYFCASSGSGTGYSPLHFGNGTRLTVT.

This chain's CDR3 is CASTNGGALKTQYF. The CDR3 DNA follows: TGTGCCAGCACTAATGGGGGGGCGCTTAAGACCCAGTACTTC. The chain links TRBV28 to TRBJ2-5; possibly TRBD2 for D (7 bases). V lost 7 bases to trimming and J lost 6 bases, with 18 bases between them. This CDR3 spans 14 amino acids. Germline V CDR1 and CDR2: MDHEN, SYDVKM.